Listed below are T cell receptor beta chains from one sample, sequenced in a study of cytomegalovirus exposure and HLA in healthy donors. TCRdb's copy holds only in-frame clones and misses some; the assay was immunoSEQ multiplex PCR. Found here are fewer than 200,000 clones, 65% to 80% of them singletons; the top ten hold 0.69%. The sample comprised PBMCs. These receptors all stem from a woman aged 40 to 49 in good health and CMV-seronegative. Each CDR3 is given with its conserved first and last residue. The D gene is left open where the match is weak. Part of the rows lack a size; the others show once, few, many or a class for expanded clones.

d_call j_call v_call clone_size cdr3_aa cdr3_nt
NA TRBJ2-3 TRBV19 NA CASSFTSATDTQYF TGTGCCAGTAGTTTCACTAGTGCCACAGATACGCAGTATTTT
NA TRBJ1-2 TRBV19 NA CASSTGDAGRSGGYTF TGTGCCAGTAGTACGGGGGACGCAGGGCGGAGCGGTGGCTACACCTTC
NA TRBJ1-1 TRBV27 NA CASSRYEVNTEAFF TGTGCCAGCAGCCGTTACGAGGTGAACACTGAAGCTTTCTTT
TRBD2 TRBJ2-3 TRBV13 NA CASSHSGTSVYTQYF TGTGCCAGCAGTCATTCCGGGACTAGCGTATATACGCAGTATTTT
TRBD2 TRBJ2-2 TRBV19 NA CASSSGRNTGELFF TGTGCCAGTAGTAGCGGGAGGAACACCGGGGAGCTGTTTTTT
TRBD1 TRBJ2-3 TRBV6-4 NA CASSETTGAGDTQYF TGTGCCAGCAGTGAGACGACAGGGGCAGGGGATACGCAGTATTTT
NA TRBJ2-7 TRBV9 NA CASSPIGASYEQYF TGTGCCAGCAGCCCCATAGGGGCCTCCTACGAGCAGTACTTC
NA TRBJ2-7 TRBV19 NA CASSRDTGYEQYF TGTGCCAGTTCCCGGGACACCGGGTACGAGCAGTACTTC
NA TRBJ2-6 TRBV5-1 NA CASSLGLLTPSGANVLTF TGCGCCAGCAGCTTGGGCTTACTTACGCCCTCTGGGGCCAACGTCCTGACTTTC
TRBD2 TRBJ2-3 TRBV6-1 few CASNPSGGTDTQYF TGTGCCAGCAACCCTAGCGGGGGCACAGATACGCAGTATTTT